Listed here are 16 T cell receptor beta chains from one sample, sequenced in a study of blood T cell repertoires in COVID-19 (dated by TCRdb to 2018 to 2021). To prepare the library, the immunoSEQ multiplex PCR assay was applied. As stored in TCRdb, this immuneACCESS dataset retains in-frame rearrangements with V and J assigned. A fraction of the clones does not appear; measured against another copy, unresolved V genes explain less than half of the discrepancy, and the remainder lacks a known reason. The sample table lists 88,000 or so clones, about 76% of them with a count of one. The ten biggest clones cover approximately 24% of the sample. The sample was peripheral blood. These receptors came from a human donor in a cohort sampled during active COVID-19.

This clone was detected a few times. CDR3 region: CASRTGASGANVLTF. In DNA, the CDR3 is TGTGCCAGCAGAACAGGGGCCTCTGGGGCCAACGTCCTGACTTTC. V gene TRBV6-5 combines with J gene TRBJ2-6, with 7 nucleotides matching TRBD1. With 6 bases clipped from V and 0 bases from J, the junction kept 2 bases outside the gene matches. The CDR3 is made up of 15 amino acids. The V gene's germline CDR1 is MNHEY and CDR2 SVGAGI.

Here the CDR3 reads CASRDFGGDEAFF. The CDR3 DNA reads as TGTGCCAGCAGGGATTTCGGGGGGGATGAAGCTTTCTTT. This rearrangement joins TRBV6-5 to TRBJ1-1, with D maybe TRBD1 (5 bases). Trimming left V 6 bases short and J 7 bases short, with 15 bases between. The length of the CDR3 is 13 residues. Germline CDR1 and CDR2: MNHEY and SVGAGI.

The V call is TRBV6-2 or TRBV6-3, the J call TRBJ2-7; 8 nucleotides line up with TRBD1. V lost 5 bases to trimming and J lost 1 base; unmatched junction nucleotides: 4. Germline assignment: CDR1 MNHEY and CDR2 SVGEGT. The CDR3 is 14 amino acids. The CDR3 is CASSRDRWSYEQYF. In DNA form, the CDR3 reads TGTGCCAGCAGTCGGGACAGGTGGTCCTACGAGCAGTACTTC.

The V call is TRBV5-1, the J call TRBJ2-5; 12 positions agree with TRBD2. Germline CDR1 is SGHRS and CDR2 is YFSETQ. V trimming: 3 bases; J trimming: 1 base; junction bases outside the gene matches: 1. The CDR3 consists of 15 residues. The CDR3 coding sequence is TGCGCCAGCAGCTCGACTAGCGGGAGCCAAGAGACCCAGTACTTC. Its translation is CASSSTSGSQETQYF.

The V and J genes are TRBV11-2 and TRBJ2-5; 7 bases agree with TRBD2. The junction had 6 bases not matched to a gene; V was cut back by 7 bases and J by 7 bases. This CDR3 is built from 12 residues. CDR1 and CDR2 (germline): SGHAT, FQNNGV. The CDR3, as DNA: TGTGCCAGCACCCCCGGGGGGTCGACCCAGTACTTC. The encoded protein is CASTPGGSTQYF.

V is TRBV27 and J is TRBJ2-7; 8 positions match TRBD2. Germline values: CDR1 MNHEY, CDR2 SMNVEV (reference sequence). The CDR3 sequence is 12 residues long. The CDR3 bases are TGTGTCTGGGTAGCGGGGACCTACGAGCAGTACTTC. It codes for CVWVAGTYEQYF.

The chain recombines TRBV28 with TRBJ2-7, with D hard to call. CDR3 length: 11 residues. Germline assignment: CDR1 MDHEN and CDR2 SYDVKM. V shed 4 bases and J shed 4 bases, with 5 bases lying between them. The CDR3 DNA is TGTGCCAGCAGTTCCCGGTACGAGCAGTACTTC. Translation gives CASSSRYEQYF.

The chain couples TRBV27 to TRBJ1-1; D remains ambiguous. The ends were cut back, 4 bases at V and 4 bases at J, with 16 bases in the middle. CDR3 length: 15 amino acids. Looked up from germline, CDR1 is MNHEY and CDR2 is SMNVEV (reference sequence). CDR3 amino acids: CASSSYGLGSTEAFF. As DNA, the CDR3 is TGTGCCAGCAGTTCTTACGGGTTAGGTAGCACTGAAGCTTTCTTT.

This chain connects TRBV5-1 to TRBJ2-4, with D maybe TRBD2 (6 bases). Germline V gene data show CDR1 as SGHRS and CDR2 as YFSETQ. Trimming took off 4 bases at V and 8 bases at J, with 7 bases between the two ends. This CDR3 spans 11 amino acids. CDR3 in DNA: TGCGCCAGCAGCGGCGGGGACATTCAGTACTTC. This translates into CASSGGDIQYF.

CDR3 sequence: CASIQQGGSNQPQHF. Written as DNA, the CDR3 is TGTGCCAGCATTCAACAGGGTGGTAGCAATCAGCCCCAGCATTTT. V gene TRBV28 combines with J gene TRBJ1-5, with a tentative D call TRBD1 (6 bases). V was pared by 7 bases and J by 0 bases, with 13 bases between. CDR1 is MDHEN and CDR2 is SYDVKM in the germline V gene. This CDR3 region has 15 residues.

This clone was detected only once. The rearrangement links TRBV27 to TRBJ1-6, with 9 bases fitting TRBD1. The length of the CDR3 is 15 residues. With V trimmed by 4 bases and J by 9 bases, 7 bases remained unmatched. Germline loops: CDR1 MNHEY, CDR2 SMNVEV (reference sequence). In DNA form, the CDR3 reads TGTGCCAGCAGTTATCGCGACAGGGGGTTTTCACCCCTCCACTTT. It translates to CASSYRDRGFSPLHF.

The V call is TRBV28, the J call TRBJ1-1, with TRBD1 identical over 7 bases. The J segment lost 3 bases and the V segment lost 4 bases, leaving 8 bases of the junction unmatched. Looked up from germline, CDR1 is MDHEN and CDR2 is SYDVKM. The CDR3 covers 15 residues. CDR3 loop: CASSSTTGLDTEAFF. Written as DNA, the CDR3 is TGTGCCAGCAGTTCCACGACAGGGCTTGACACTGAAGCTTTCTTT. The full variable domain, in which reference TRBV28 and TRBJ1-1 provide the parts outside the CDR3, is DVKVTQSSRYLVKRTGEKVFLECVQDMDHENMFWYRQDPGLGLRLIYFSYDVKMKEKGDIPEGYSVSREKKERFSLILESASTNQTSMYLCASSSTTGLDTEAFFGQGTRLTVV.

A note on this clone: At one end the junction does not follow the germline gene, possibly because of a read error. The gene calls are TRBV6-2 or TRBV6-3 and TRBJ2-1; 10 positions agree with TRBD2. The length of the CDR3 is 14 residues. Germline CDR1 and CDR2: MNHEY and SVGEGT. The CDR3 nucleotides read TGTGCCACCAGTCTAGCGGGGGAGTACAATGAGCAGTTCTTC. It yields the protein CATSLAGEYNEQFF.

The J gene is TRBJ2-7, the V gene TRBV4-1; possible D gene TRBD2, 6 bases. The CDR3 contains 17 residues. V was pared by 3 bases and J by 2 bases, with 20 bases between. Looked up from germline, CDR1 is MGHRA and CDR2 is YSYEKL. The CDR3 DNA reads as TGCGCCAGCAGCCAGGGCCAGGAGGGAGGAACCCCCTACGAGCAGTACTTC. Its translation is CASSQGQEGGTPYEQYF.

V is TRBV7-6 and J is TRBJ2-3, with TRBD2 identical over 11 bases. In germline, CDR1 is SGHVS, CDR2 FNYEAQ. V was pared by 6 bases and J by 5 bases, with 7 bases of the junction left unmatched. The CDR3 length is 15 residues. The CDR3 region is CASSLLAGVEDTQYF. The CDR3 bases are TGTGCCAGCAGTTTACTAGCGGGAGTGGAAGATACGCAGTATTTT.

This clone appeared a few times. The chain links TRBV6-5 to TRBJ1-2; D might be TRBD1 (5 bases). The length of the CDR3 is 13 residues. V was pared by 5 bases and J by 8 bases, with 15 bases between. From germline, CDR1 is MNHEY and CDR2 SVGAGI. The CDR3 loop is CASSRTDTLGYTF. In nucleotides, the CDR3 is TGTGCCAGCAGTCGCACGGACACCCTGGGCTACACCTTC.